A selection of T cell receptor beta chains follows, all from one sample in a study of T-cell memory formation after mild COVID-19. TCRdb itself ran the 5' RACE reads through MiXCR, one entry per CDR3 protein. The sample lists approximately 350,000 distinct CDR3 sequences; 10% to 15% were seen once. The sequenced sample consisted of PBMCs or a T cell subset sorted from them (not recorded which). The receptors come from a man aged 18 to 29 who had mild COVID-19 (a few samples of this study predate the infection). Cell type and time point are not known. The conserved cysteine and the conserved F or W are not part of the CDR3 here.

V	J	length	CDR3
TRBV5-1	TRBJ2-1	10	ACSTSGNEQF
TRBV20-1	TRBJ2-1	13	SARYKTSSYNEQF
TRBV2	TRBJ2-7	12	AVIDPGGVHEQY
TRBV5-6	TRBJ1-1	10	ASSAYRHLAF
TRBV29-1	TRBJ2-3	12	SVATQTRTDTQY
TRBV12-3/TRBV12-4	TRBJ2-3	9	ASSITNPQY
TRBV19	TRBJ1-4	11	ASSPDRNEKLF
TRBV20-1	TRBJ2-3	12	SAEVAGGVDTQY
TRBV7-9	TRBJ2-1	10	ASSRRPGEQF
TRBV6-4	TRBJ1-1	16	ASSDWDVRSFRNTEAF
TRBV15	TRBJ2-5	12	ATSRRGTGETQY
TRBV7-2	TRBJ1-5	10	ASSPGVGPQH
TRBV11-3	TRBJ2-7	12	ASSGLAGSYEQY
TRBV10-2	TRBJ2-1	13	ATRDREDLYNEQF